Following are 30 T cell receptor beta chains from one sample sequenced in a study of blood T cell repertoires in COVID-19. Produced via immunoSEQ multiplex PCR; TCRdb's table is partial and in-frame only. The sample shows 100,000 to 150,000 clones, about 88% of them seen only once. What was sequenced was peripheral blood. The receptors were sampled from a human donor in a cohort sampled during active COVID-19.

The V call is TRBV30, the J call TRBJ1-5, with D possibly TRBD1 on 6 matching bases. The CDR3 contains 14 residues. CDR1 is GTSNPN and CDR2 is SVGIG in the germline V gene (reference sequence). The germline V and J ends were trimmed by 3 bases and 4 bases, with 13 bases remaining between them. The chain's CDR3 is CAWRLPGENQPQHF. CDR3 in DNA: TGTGCCTGGAGGCTTCCAGGGGAAAATCAGCCCCAGCATTTT. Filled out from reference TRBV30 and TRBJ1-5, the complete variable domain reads SQTIHQWPATLVQPVGSPLSLECTVEGTSNPNLYWYRQAAGRGLQLLFYSVGIGQISSEVPQNLSASRPQDRQFILSSKKLLLSDSGFYLCAWRLPGENQPQHFGDGTRLSIL.

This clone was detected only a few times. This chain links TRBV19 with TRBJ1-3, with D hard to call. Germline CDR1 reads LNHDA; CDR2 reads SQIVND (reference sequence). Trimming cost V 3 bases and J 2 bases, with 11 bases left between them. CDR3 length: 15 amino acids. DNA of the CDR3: TGTGCCAGTAGTATTGGCTGGGAGGCTGGAAACACCATATATTTT. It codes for CASSIGWEAGNTIYF. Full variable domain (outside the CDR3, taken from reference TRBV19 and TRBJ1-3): DGGITQSPKYLFRKEGQNVTLSCEQNLNHDAMYWYRQDPGQGLRLIYYSQIVNDFQKGDIAEGYSVSREKKESFPLTVTSAQKNPTAFYLCASSIGWEAGNTIYFGEGSWLTVV.

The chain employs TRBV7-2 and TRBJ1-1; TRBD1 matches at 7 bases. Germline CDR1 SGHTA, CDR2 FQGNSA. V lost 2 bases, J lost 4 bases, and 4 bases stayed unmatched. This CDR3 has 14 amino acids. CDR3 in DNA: TGTGCCAGCAGCTTAACAGGGGTTCCCACTGAAGCTTTCTTT. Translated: CASSLTGVPTEAFF.

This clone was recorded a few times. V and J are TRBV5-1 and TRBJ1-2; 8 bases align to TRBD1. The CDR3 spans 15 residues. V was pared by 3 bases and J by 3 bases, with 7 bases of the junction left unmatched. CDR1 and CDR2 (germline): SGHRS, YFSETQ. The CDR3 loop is CASSSDRGFHYGYTF. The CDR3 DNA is TGCGCCAGCAGCTCCGACAGGGGTTTTCACTATGGCTACACCTTC.

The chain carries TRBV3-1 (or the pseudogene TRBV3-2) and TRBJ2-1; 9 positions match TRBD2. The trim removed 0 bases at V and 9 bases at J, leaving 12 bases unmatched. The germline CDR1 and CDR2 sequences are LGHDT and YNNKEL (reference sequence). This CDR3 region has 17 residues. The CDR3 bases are TGTGCCAGCAGCCAAGATTGGCGGGGGGGTCGTAACGTTGAGCAGTTCTTC. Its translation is CASSQDWRGGRNVEQFF.

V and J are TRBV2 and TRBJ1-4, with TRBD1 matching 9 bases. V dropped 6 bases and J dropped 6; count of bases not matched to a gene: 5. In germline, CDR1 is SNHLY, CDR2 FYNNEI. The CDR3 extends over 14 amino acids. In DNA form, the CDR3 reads TGTGCCAGCAGGCTACAGGGGGCTTATGAAAAACTGTTTTTT. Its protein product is CASRLQGAYEKLFF.

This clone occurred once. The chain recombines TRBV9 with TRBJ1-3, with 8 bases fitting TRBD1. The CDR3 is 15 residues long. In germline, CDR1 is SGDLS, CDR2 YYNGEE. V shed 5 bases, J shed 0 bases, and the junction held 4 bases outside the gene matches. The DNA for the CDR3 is TGTGCCAGCAGGGGGACAGGACGCTCTGGAAACACCATATATTTT. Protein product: CASRGTGRSGNTIYF.

This CDR3 reads CASKIREGAGELFF. As DNA, the CDR3 is TGCGCCAGCAAGATAAGGGAGGGAGCCGGGGAGCTGTTTTTT. This chain joins TRBV5-1 and TRBJ2-2; TRBD2 aligns across 7 bases. CDR3 length: 14 amino acids. The V and J ends lost 6 bases and 6 bases, in that order; junction bases with no gene match: 8. Germline values: CDR1 SGHRS, CDR2 YFSETQ.

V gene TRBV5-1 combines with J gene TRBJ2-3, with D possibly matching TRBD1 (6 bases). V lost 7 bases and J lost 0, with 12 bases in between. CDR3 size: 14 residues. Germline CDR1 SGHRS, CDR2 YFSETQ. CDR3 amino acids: CASRRTVSTDTQYF. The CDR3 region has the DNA TGCGCCAGCCGCAGGACAGTGAGCACAGATACGCAGTATTTT.

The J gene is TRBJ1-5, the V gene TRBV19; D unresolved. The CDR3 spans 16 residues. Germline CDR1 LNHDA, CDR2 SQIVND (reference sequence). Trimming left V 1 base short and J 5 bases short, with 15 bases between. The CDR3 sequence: CASSIGALGEHQPQHF. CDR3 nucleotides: TGTGCCAGTAGTATAGGTGCCCTTGGGGAGCATCAGCCCCAGCATTTT.

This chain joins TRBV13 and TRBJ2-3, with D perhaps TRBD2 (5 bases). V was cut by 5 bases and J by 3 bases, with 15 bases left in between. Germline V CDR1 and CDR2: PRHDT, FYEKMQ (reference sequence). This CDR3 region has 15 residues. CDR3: CASSHRETTTDTQYF. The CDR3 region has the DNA TGTGCCAGCAGCCACCGGGAAACAACGACAGATACGCAGTATTTT.

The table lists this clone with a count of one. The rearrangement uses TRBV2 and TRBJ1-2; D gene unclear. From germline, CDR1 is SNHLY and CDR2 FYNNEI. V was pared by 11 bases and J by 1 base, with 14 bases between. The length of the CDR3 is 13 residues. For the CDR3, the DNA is TGTGCCTCCCCGGTACAGATTAACTATGGCTACACCTTC. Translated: CASPVQINYGYTF.

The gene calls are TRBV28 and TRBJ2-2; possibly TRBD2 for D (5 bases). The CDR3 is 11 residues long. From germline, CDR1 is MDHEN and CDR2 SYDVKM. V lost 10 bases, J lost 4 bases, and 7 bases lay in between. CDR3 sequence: CATGGTGELFF. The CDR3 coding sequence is TGTGCCACCGGAGGCACCGGGGAGCTGTTTTTT.

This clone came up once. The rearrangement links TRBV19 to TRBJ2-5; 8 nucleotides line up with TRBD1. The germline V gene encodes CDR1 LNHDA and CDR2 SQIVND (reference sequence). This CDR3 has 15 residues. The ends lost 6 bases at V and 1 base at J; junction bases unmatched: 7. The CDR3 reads CASSLPGQGQETQYF. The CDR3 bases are TGTGCCAGTAGCCTCCCCGGACAGGGCCAAGAGACCCAGTACTTC.

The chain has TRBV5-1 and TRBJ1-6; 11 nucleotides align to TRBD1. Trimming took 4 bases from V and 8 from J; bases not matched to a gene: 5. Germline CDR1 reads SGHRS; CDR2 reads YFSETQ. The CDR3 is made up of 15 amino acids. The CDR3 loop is CASSLGTGGYSPLHF. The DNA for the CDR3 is TGCGCCAGCAGCCTCGGGACAGGGGGTTATTCACCCCTCCACTTT.

The CDR3 spells CAISEQGMQGSPLHF. DNA of the CDR3: TGTGCCATCAGTGAGCAGGGCATGCAGGGGTCACCCCTCCACTTT. The chain links TRBV10-3 to TRBJ1-6; tentatively, D is TRBD1 (6 bases). CDR1 and CDR2 (germline): ENHRY, SYGVKD. The CDR3 contains 15 residues. V shed 2 bases and J shed 10 bases, with 15 bases lying between them.

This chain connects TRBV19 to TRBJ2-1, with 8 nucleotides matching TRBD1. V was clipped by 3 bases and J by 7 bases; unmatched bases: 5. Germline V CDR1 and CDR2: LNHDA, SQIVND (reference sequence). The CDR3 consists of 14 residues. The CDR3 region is CASSIQGAGNEQFF. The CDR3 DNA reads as TGTGCCAGTAGTATCCAGGGGGCGGGGAATGAGCAGTTCTTC.

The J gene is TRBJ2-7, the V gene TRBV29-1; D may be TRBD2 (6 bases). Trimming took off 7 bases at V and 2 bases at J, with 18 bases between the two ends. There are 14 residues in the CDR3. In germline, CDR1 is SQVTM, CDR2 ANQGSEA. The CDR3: CSAWGGTKTYEQYF. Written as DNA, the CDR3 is TGCAGCGCCTGGGGCGGGACGAAAACCTACGAGCAGTACTTC.

CDR3 sequence reads: CASSIPGEPAPQYF. CDR3 DNA: TGTGCCAGTAGTATACCGGGGGAGCCCGCCCCACAGTACTTC. The chain links TRBV19 to TRBJ2-4; possibly TRBD2 for D (6 bases). This CDR3 is 14 amino acids long. In germline, CDR1 is LNHDA, CDR2 SQIVND (reference sequence). The ends were cut back, 2 bases at V and 13 bases at J, with 18 bases in the middle.

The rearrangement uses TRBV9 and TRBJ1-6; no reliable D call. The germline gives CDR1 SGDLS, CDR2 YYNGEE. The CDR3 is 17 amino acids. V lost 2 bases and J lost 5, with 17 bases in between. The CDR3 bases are TGTGCCAGCAGCGTGGGCACCGGATTCCCGGATAATTCACCCCTCCACTTT. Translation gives CASSVGTGFPDNSPLHF. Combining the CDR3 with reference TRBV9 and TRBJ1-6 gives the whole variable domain DSGVTQTPKHLITATGQRVTLRCSPRSGDLSVYWYQQSLDQGLQFLIQYYNGEERAKGNILERFSAQQFPDLHSELNLSSLELGDSALYFCASSVGTGFPDNSPLHFGNGTRLTVT.

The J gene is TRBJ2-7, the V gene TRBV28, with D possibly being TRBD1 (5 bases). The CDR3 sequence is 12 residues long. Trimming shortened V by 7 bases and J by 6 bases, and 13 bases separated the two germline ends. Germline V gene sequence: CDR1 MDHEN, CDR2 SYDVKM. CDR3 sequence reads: CASNSGRVEQYF. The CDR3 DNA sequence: TGTGCCAGCAACTCGGGCAGGGTCGAGCAGTACTTC. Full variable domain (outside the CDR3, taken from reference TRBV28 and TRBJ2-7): DVKVTQSSRYLVKRTGEKVFLECVQDMDHENMFWYRQDPGLGLRLIYFSYDVKMKEKGDIPEGYSVSREKKERFSLILESASTNQTSMYLCASNSGRVEQYFGPGTRLTVT.

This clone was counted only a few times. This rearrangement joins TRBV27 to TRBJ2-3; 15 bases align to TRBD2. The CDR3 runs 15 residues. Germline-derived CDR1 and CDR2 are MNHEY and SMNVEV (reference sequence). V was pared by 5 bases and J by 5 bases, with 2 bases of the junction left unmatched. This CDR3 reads CASSGGLAGGDTQYF. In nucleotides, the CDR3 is TGTGCCAGCAGTGGGGGACTAGCGGGGGGAGATACGCAGTATTTT.

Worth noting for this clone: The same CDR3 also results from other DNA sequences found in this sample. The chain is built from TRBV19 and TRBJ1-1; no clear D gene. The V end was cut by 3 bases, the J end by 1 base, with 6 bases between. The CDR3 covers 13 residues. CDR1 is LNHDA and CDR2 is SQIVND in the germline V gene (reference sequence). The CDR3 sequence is CASSIGRNTEAFF. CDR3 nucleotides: TGTGCCAGTAGTATTGGGAGGAACACTGAAGCTTTCTTT.

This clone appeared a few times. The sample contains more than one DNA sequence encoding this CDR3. The CDR3 DNA reads TGTGCCAGCAGCTTAGCGCCTAGCGGGAGTTACAATGAGCAGTTCTTC. Amino acid sequence: CASSLAPSGSYNEQFF. The J gene is TRBJ2-1, the V gene TRBV7-2; 10 nucleotides align to TRBD2. Germline CDR1 SGHTA, CDR2 FQGNSA. V lost 0 bases, J lost 4 bases, and 3 bases stayed unmatched. The CDR3 has 16 residues.

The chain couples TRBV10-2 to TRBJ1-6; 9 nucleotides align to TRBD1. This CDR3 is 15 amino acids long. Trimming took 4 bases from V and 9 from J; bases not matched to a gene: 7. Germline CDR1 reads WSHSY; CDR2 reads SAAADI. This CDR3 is CASSGSGQGTSPLHF. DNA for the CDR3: TGCGCCAGCAGTGGGTCCGGACAGGGGACTTCACCCCTCCACTTT.

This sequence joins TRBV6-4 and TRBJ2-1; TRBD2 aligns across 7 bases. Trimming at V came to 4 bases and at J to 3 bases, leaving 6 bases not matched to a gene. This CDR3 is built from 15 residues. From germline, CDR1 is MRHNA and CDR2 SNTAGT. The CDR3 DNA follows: TGTGCCAGCAGTGTGGACGGGAGGAACTACAATGAGCAGTTCTTC. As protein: CASSVDGRNYNEQFF.

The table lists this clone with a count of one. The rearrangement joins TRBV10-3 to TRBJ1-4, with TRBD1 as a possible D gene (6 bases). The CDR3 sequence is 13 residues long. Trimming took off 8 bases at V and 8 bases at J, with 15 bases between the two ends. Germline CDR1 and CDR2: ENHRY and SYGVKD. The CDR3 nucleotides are TGTGCCATCGGCGGGGGGCTAAGGGAAAAACTGTTTTTT. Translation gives CAIGGGLREKLFF.

The CDR3 DNA sequence: TGTGCCAGCGCGGGGGCGGGAGATACGCAGTATTTT. Translation gives CASAGAGDTQYF. The chain has TRBV27 and TRBJ2-3; perhaps TRBD2 as D (7 bases). V dropped 8 bases and J dropped 5 bases, with 11 bases sitting between them. This CDR3 contains 12 residues. Germline lookup yields CDR1 MNHEY and CDR2 SMNVEV (reference sequence).

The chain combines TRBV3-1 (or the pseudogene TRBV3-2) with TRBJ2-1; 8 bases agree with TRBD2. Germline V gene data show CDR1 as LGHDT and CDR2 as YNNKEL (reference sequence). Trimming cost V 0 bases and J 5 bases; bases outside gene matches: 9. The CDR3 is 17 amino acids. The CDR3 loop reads CASSQDGLAAVNNEQFF. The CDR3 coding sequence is TGTGCCAGCAGCCAAGACGGACTAGCCGCAGTCAACAATGAGCAGTTCTTC.

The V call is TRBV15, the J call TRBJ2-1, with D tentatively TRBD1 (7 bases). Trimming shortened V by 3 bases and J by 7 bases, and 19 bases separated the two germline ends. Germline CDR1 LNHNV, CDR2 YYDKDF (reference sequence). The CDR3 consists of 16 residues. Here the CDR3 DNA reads TGTGCCACCAGCAGGGAGGGGGCGGGGAGATGGAATGAGCAGTTCTTC. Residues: CATSREGAGRWNEQFF.